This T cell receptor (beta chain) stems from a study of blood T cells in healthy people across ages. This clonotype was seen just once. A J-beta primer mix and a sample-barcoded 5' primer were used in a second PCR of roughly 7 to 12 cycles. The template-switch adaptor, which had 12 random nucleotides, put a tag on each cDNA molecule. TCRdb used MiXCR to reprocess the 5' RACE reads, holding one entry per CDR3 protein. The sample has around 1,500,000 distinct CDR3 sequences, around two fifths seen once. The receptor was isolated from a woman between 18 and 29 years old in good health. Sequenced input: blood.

In DNA form, the CDR3 reads TGTGCCAGCAGCTTAGGATCCGGTTGGGAGCCCGGGGAGCTGTTTTTT. Its translation: CASSLGSGWEPGELFF. The V gene is TRBV7-2, the J gene TRBJ2-2, with D perhaps matching TRBD2 (5 bases). V was cut by 1 base and J by 6 bases, with 15 bases left in between. Looked up from germline, CDR1 is SGHTA and CDR2 is FQGNSA. CDR3 size: 16 residues.